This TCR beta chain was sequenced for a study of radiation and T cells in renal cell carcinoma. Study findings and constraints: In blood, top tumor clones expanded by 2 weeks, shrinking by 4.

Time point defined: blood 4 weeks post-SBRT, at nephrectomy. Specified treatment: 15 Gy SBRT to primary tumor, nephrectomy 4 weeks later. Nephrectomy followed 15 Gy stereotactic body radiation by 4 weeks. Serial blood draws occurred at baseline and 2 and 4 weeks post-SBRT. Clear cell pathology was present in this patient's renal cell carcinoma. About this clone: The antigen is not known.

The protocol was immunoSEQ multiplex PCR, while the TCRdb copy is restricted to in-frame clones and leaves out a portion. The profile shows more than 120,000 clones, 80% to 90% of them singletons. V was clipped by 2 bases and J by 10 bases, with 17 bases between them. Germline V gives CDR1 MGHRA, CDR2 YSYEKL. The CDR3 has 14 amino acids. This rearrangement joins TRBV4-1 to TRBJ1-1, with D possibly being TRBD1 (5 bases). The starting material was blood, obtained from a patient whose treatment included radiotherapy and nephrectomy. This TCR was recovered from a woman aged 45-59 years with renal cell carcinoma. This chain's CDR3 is CASSQIQGPWAAFF. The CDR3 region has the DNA TGCGCCAGCAGCCAAATCCAGGGACCATGGGCAGCTTTCTTT.